This T cell receptor beta chain was sequenced during a study of shared clonotypes between healthy human individuals. The study's findings and limits: The study drew on few donors, limiting represented genetic and exposure-history diversity. It was expected that sequencing depth would affect clonotype sharing among donors.

The CDR3 spans 16 residues. The junction had 7 bases not matched to a gene; V was cut back by 3 bases and J by 5 bases. Germline V gene data show CDR1 as SGDLS and CDR2 as YYNGEE. Of note for this clone: The antigen is unknown.

The naive CD8 subset, CD45RO-negative cells positively selected for CCR7, excluded terminally differentiated effector memory CD45RA+ cells. All participating donors were Caucasian adults from Nashville, Tennessee. At the deep level, the assay was run. Sequenced by immunoSEQ multiplex PCR; TCRdb stores in-frame clones only, minus some. The sample carries 2 million or so clones, about 95% recorded once. This TCR was recovered from a man younger than 35 in good health. Sequencing was performed on naive CD8+ T cells sorted from blood. V is TRBV9 and J is TRBJ2-2; 10 bases are shared with TRBD2. The CDR3 sequence is CASSATLAGLTGELFF. CDR3 sequence (DNA): TGTGCCAGCAGCGCGACACTAGCGGGATTAACCGGGGAGCTGTTTTTT.